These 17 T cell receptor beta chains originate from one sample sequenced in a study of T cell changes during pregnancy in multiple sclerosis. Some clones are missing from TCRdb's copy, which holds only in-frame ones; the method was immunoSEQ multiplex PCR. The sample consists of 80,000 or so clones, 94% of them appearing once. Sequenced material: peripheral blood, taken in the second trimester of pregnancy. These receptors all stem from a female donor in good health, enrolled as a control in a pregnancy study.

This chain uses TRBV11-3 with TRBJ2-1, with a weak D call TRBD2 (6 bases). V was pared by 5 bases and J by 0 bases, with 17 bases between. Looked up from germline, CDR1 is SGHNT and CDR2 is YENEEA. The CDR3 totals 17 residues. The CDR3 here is CASSPVGGGTSYNEQFF. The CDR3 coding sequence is TGTGCCAGCAGCCCGGTGGGTGGCGGGACCTCCTACAATGAGCAGTTCTTC.

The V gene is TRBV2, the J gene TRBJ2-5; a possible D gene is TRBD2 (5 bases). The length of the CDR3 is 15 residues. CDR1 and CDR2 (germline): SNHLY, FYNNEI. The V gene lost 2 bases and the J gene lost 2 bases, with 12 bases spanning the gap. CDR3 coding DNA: TGTGCCAGCAGTGAACCGGCTAGCTATCAAGAGACCCAGTACTTC. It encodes CASSEPASYQETQYF.

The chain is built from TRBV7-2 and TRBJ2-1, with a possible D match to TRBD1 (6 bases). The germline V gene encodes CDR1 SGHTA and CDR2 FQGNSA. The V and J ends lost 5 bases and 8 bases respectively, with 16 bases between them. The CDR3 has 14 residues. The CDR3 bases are TGTGCCAGCAGCCCACCTACAGGGTTTGATGAGCAGTTCTTC. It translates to CASSPPTGFDEQFF.

In DNA form, the CDR3 reads TGTGCCAGCAGGCTTTTCCGGGAGACTAGCTACGAGCAGTACTTC. This gives the protein CASRLFRETSYEQYF. The rearrangement links TRBV6-5 to TRBJ2-7, with D tentatively TRBD2 (6 bases). V was shortened by 6 bases and J by 3 bases, with 18 bases between the two germline ends. Per the germline V gene, CDR1 is MNHEY and CDR2 is SVGAGI. The CDR3 sequence is 15 residues long.

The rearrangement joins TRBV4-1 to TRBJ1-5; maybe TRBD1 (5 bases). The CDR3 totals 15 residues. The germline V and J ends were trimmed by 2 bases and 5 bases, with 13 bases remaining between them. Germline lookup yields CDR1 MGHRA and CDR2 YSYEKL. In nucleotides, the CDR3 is TGCGCCAGCAGCCAACTACAGGCTCCCTATCAGCCCCAGCATTTT. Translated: CASSQLQAPYQPQHF.

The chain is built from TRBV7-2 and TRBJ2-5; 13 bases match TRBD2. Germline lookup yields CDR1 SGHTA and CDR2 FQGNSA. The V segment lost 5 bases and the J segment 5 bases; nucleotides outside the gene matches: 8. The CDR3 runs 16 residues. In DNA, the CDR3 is TGTGCCAGCAGCCCAAGACTAGCGGGAGGCCGGGAGACCCAGTACTTC. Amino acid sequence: CASSPRLAGGRETQYF.

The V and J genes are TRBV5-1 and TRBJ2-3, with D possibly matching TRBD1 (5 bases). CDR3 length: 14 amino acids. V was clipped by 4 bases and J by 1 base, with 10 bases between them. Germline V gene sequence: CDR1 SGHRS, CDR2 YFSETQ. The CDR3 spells CASSLTDRTDTQYF. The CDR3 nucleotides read TGCGCCAGCAGCCTGACAGACCGCACAGATACGCAGTATTTT.

CDR3 region: CASSLVGTANEKLFF. CDR3 sequence (DNA): TGTGCCAGCAGCTTGGTTGGGACAGCTAATGAAAAACTGTTTTTT. The chain recombines TRBV5-6 with TRBJ1-4; 7 positions agree with TRBD1. CDR1 and CDR2 from the germline V gene are SGHDT and YYEEEE. The CDR3 extends over 15 amino acids. J lost 3 bases, V lost 0 bases, and 2 bases had no gene match.

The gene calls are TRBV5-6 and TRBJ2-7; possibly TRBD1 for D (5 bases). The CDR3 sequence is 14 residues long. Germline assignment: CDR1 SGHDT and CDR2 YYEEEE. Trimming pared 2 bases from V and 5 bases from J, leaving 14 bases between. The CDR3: CASSFVGVYHEQYF. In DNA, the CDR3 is TGTGCCAGCAGCTTTGTAGGGGTCTACCACGAGCAGTACTTC.

The CDR3 sequence: CASSVGGGYSGANVLTF. The CDR3 nucleotides are TGTGCCAGCAGCGTAGGGGGGGGATACTCTGGGGCCAACGTCCTGACTTTC. V gene TRBV9 combines with J gene TRBJ2-6; TRBD2 aligns across 7 bases. The CDR3 sequence is 17 residues long. Losses at the gene ends were 0 bases for V and 0 bases for J; bases not matched to a gene: 3. The germline V gene has CDR1 SGDLS and CDR2 YYNGEE.

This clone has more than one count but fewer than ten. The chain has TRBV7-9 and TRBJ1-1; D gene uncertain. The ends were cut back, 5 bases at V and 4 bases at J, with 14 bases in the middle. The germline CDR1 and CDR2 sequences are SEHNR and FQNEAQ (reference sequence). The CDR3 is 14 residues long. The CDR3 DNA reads TGTGCCAGCAGCCTCCAGGACTATGGCACTGAAGCTTTCTTT. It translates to CASSLQDYGTEAFF.

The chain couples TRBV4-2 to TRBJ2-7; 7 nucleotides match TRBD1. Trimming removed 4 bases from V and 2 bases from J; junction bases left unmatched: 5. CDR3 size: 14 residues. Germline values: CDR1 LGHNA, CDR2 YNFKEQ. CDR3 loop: CASSRRDRTYEQYF. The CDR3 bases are TGTGCCAGCAGCCGCCGGGACAGAACCTACGAGCAGTACTTC.

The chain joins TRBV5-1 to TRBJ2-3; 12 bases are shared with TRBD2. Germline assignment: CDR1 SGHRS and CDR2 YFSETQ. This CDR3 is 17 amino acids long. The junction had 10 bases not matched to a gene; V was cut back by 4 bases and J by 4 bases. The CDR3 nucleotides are TGCGCCAGCAGCGGGGCGACTAGCGGGAGTTTCCCAGATACGCAGTATTTT. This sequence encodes CASSGATSGSFPDTQYF.

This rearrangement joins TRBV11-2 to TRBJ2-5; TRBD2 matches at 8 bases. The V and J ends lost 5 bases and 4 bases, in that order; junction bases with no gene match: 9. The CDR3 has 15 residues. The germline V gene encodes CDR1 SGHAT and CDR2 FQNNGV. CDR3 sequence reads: CASSQNPGGAETQYF. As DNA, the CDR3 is TGTGCCAGCAGCCAAAACCCCGGGGGGGCAGAGACCCAGTACTTC.

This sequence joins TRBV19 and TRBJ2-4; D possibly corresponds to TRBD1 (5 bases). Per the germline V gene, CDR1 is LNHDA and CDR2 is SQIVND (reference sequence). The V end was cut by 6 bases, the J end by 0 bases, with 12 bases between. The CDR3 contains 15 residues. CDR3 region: CASSTTALAKNIQYF. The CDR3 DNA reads TGTGCCAGTAGCACGACAGCTCTAGCCAAAAACATTCAGTACTTC.

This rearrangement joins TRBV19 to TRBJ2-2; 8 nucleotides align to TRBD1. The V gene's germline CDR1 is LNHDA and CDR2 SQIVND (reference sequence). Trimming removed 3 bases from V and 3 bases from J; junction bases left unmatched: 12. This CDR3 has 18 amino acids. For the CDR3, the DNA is TGTGCCAGTAGTATTTCGCCCAGGGGGCTGATGGACACCGGGGAGCTGTTTTTT. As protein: CASSISPRGLMDTGELFF.

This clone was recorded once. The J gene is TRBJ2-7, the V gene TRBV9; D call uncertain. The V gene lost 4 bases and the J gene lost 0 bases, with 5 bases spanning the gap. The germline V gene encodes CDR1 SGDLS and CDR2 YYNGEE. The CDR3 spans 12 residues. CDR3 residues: CASSSSSYEQYF. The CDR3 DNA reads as TGTGCCAGCAGCTCCAGCTCCTACGAGCAGTACTTC.